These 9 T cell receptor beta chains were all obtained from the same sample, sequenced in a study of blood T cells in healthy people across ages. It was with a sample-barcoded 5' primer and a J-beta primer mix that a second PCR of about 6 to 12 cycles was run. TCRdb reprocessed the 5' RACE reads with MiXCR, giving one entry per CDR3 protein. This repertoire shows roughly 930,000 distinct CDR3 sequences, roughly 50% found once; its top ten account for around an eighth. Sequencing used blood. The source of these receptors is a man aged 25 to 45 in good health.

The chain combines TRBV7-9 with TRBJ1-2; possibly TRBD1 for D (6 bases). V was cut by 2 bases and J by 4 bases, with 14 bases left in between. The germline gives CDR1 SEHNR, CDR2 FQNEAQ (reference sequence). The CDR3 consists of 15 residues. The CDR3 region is CASSLMGRGAYGYTF. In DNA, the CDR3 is TGTGCCAGCAGCTTAATGGGACGGGGGGCCTATGGCTACACCTTC.

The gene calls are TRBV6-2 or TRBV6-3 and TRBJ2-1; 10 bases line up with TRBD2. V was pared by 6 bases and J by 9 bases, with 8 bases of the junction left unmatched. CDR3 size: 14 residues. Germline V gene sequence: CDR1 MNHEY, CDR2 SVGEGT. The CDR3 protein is CASSLTGTSVEQFF. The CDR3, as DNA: TGTGCCAGCAGCCTTACCGGGACTAGCGTTGAGCAGTTCTTC.

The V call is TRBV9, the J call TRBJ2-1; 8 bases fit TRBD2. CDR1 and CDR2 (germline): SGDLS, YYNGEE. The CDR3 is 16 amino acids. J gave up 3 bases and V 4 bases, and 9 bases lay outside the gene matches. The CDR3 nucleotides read TGTGCCAGCAGCTCGACGCGGGGGGCGATCTACAATGAGCAGTTCTTC. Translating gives CASSSTRGAIYNEQFF. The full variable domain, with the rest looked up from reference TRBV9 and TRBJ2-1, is DSGVTQTPKHLITATGQRVTLRCSPRSGDLSVYWYQQSLDQGLQFLIQYYNGEERAKGNILERFSAQQFPDLHSELNLSSLELGDSALYFCASSSTRGAIYNEQFFGPGTRLTVL.

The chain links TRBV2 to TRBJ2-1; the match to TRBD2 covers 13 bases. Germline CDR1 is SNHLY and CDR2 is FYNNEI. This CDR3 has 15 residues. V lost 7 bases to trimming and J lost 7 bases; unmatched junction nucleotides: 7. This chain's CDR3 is CASTWTSGGLNEQFF. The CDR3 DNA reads TGTGCCAGCACTTGGACTAGCGGGGGCTTAAATGAGCAGTTCTTC.

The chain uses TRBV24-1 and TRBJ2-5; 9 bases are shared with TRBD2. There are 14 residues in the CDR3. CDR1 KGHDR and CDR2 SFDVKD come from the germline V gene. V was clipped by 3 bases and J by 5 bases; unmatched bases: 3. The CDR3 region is CATSDLAGSETQYF. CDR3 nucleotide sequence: TGTGCCACCAGTGATCTAGCGGGGTCTGAGACCCAGTACTTC.

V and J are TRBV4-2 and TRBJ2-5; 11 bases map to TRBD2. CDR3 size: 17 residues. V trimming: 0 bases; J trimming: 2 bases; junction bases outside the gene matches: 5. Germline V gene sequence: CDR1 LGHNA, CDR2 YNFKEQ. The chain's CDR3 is CASSQDPLAGGQETQYF. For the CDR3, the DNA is TGTGCCAGCAGCCAAGACCCCCTAGCGGGGGGACAAGAGACCCAGTACTTC.

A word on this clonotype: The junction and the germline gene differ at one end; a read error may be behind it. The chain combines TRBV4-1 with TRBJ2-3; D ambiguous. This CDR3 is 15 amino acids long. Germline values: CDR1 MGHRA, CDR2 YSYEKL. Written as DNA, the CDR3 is TGCGTCAGCAGCCAAGACAACAGCAACACAGATACGCAGTATTTT. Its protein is CVSSQDNSNTDTQYF.

This CDR3 is CASSLTGAAYEQYF. CDR3 bases: TGTGCCAGCAGTTTGACAGGGGCTGCCTACGAGCAGTACTTC. The chain joins TRBV12-3 or TRBV12-4 to TRBJ2-7, with 8 bases fitting TRBD1. The CDR3 spans 14 residues. With 3 bases clipped from V and 2 bases from J, the junction kept 3 bases outside the gene matches.

CDR3 region: CASSRLAYNEQFF. The CDR3, as DNA: TGTGCCAGCAGTAGACTAGCCTACAATGAGCAGTTCTTC. The rearrangement joins TRBV6-2 or TRBV6-3 to TRBJ2-1; D might be TRBD2 (6 bases). Germline-derived CDR1 and CDR2 are MNHEY and SVGEGT. V shed 5 bases and J shed 2 bases, with 7 bases lying between them. The CDR3 sequence is 13 residues long.